There are many counts of the clone carrying this TCR beta chain. Its antigen is as yet unknown. This sample is drawn from a study of beta chain features in type 1 diabetes. Germline V gene lookup returns CDR1 LNHNV and CDR2 YYDKDF (reference sequence). This CDR3 is 16 amino acids long. Trimming cost V 3 bases and J 0 bases, with 12 bases left between them. Whole-study findings and limits: Significant though moderate, a shortening of TCRB CDR3s appeared in all four CD4+ subsets of Type 1 diabetes patients.

Expressed TCRB transcripts were sequenced because the entire RNA isolate underwent reverse transcription. This table comes from immunoSEQ multiplex PCR, and its TCRdb copy is limited to in-frame clones, with some not included. The sample consists of about 340,000 clones, roughly 8% of them appearing once. Sequencing input: central memory CD4+ T cells from blood. The chain is built from TRBV15 and TRBJ1-5; maybe TRBD1 (6 bases). This sequence originates from a woman between 18 and 29 years old in good health. CDR3 protein: CATSRGGTLSNQPQHF. CDR3 in DNA: TGTGCCACCAGCAGGGGTGGGACACTTAGCAATCAGCCCCAGCATTTT.